Listed below are T cell receptor beta chains from one sample, sequenced in a study of T-cell reconstitution after alpha-beta-depleted transplantation in children. TCRdb reprocessed the PCR reads via MiXCR and lists one record per CDR3 protein. The sample records hundreds of thousands of distinct CDR3 sequences, about 15% being singletons. The source was PBMCs from the stem cell graft donor, collected from the stem cell graft. The receptors derive from a human donor who donated a stem cell graft to a child with acute myeloid leukemia. CDR3s include the opening cysteine and the closing phenylalanine or tryptophan. A D gene is named only where the DNA matches it firmly. Rows may omit the clone size; those that give it use once, few, many or a size class.

CASSLGPSEQYF,TGTGCCAGCAGCTTAGGGCCGTCCGAGCAGTACTTC,TRBJ2-7,-,TRBV7-9,many
CASGTGSNEKLFF,TGCGCCAGCGGGACAGGTTCTAATGAAAAACTGTTTTTT,TRBJ1-4,TRBD1,TRBV10-2,-
CASSQDRGSGVTDTQYF,TGCGCCAGCAGCCAAGATCGGGGTAGCGGGGTCACAGATACGCAGTATTTT,TRBJ2-3,TRBD2,TRBV4-3,-
CASSHRSTGRETQYF,TGTGCCAGCAGCCACAGATCGACAGGGAGAGAGACCCAGTACTTC,TRBJ2-5,TRBD1,TRBV3-1,-
CSASFAGALTDTQYF,TGCAGTGCTAGTTTTGCGGGGGCGCTCACAGATACGCAGTATTTT,TRBJ2-3,-,TRBV20-1,many
CASSWTGDTEAFF,TGCGCCAGCAGCTGGACAGGAGACACTGAAGCTTTCTTT,TRBJ1-1,TRBD1,TRBV7-9,many
CSARDAGFPIRETQYF,TGCAGTGCTAGAGATGCAGGGTTTCCGATAAGGGAGACCCAGTACTTC,TRBJ2-5,-,TRBV20-1,many
CASSLDYHEAFF,TGTGCCAGCAGTTTAGATTACCATGAAGCTTTCTTT,TRBJ1-1,-,TRBV12-3/TRBV12-4,-
CSAGGQDLGYGYTF,TGCAGTGCTGGGGGTCAGGACCTTGGCTATGGCTACACCTTC,TRBJ1-2,-,TRBV20-1,few
CASSLGREVTEAFF,TGCGCCAGCAGCTTGGGGAGGGAGGTCACTGAAGCTTTCTTT,TRBJ1-1,-,TRBV5-1,many
CASSQVFLGSGGTDTQYF,TGCGCCAGCAGCCAAGTTTTCCTGGGTAGCGGGGGCACAGATACGCAGTATTTT,TRBJ2-3,TRBD2,TRBV4-3,few
CASSLQGGAYEQYF,TGTGCCAGCAGCCTACAGGGGGGAGCTTACGAGCAGTACTTC,TRBJ2-7,TRBD1,TRBV7-2,few
CASSPTGVNTGELFF,TGTGCCAGCAGCCCTACAGGGGTGAACACCGGGGAGCTGTTTTTT,TRBJ2-2,TRBD1,TRBV7-2,-
CSAQRYQETQYF,TGCAGCGCCCAGCGGTACCAAGAGACCCAGTACTTC,TRBJ2-5,-,TRBV29-1,many
CASSSPSNSLLHF,TGTGCCAGCAGCTCCCCGAGCAATTCACTCCTCCACTTT,TRBJ1-6,-,TRBV11-2,-
CASRLKTGNNQPQHF,TGTGCCAGCAGACTAAAGACAGGGAACAATCAGCCCCAGCATTTT,TRBJ1-5,TRBD1,TRBV6-2/TRBV6-3,-
CASSWSGNYNEQFF,TGTGCCAGCAGTTGGTCGGGGAACTACAATGAGCAGTTCTTC,TRBJ2-1,-,TRBV6-5,many